This TCR beta chain was captured by sequencing in a study of cytomegalovirus exposure and HLA in healthy donors (dated by TCRdb to 2016 to 2017). Describing the broader study: In an earlier analysis of roughly 500 of the donors, about 270 Gb of sequence data and roughly 100 million unique TCR beta sequences from about 179 million T cells were reported. An early release covering roughly 600 HLA-typed donors comprised roughly 300 gigabases of sequencing data and 85 million or so unique TCR sequences. Among the roughly 390 genotyped donors, around 81% belonged to the genetic ancestry cluster associated with self-reported Caucasian donors. The aim of the study was to test whether cataloging public T cell receptors could identify signatures of past pathogen exposure. The study used immunosequencing to profile the T cell repertoires of approximately 690 subjects and linked those repertoires to cytomegalovirus serostatus. A separate validation cohort of approximately 130 different subjects was used in addition to the roughly 670-subject first cohort. To predict cytomegalovirus infection status, the study brought together high-throughput TCR immunosequencing, statistical association of individual TCRs with disease status, and machine learning. A later analysis re-analyzed previously published TCR beta repertoires from 666 donors and added high-resolution HLA genotyping to study TCR occurrence patterns. Rather than using new phenotypic data, the later analysis identified candidate immune exposures from TCR beta sequences and from how often those sequences occurred across donors. In an earlier analysis of a few hundred of the donors, high-throughput TCR beta sequencing was used to judge whether each TCR beta V gene segment behaved as functional or pseudogenic. Donor age, sex, ethnicity and CMV serostatus were compiled alongside the repertoire data. Genome-wide SNP genotypes for about three fifths of the 666 donors were used in a later genetic analysis, which treated that subset as a discovery cohort. Every discovery cohort repertoire had been produced on one sequencing platform. HLA typing covered class I and class II loci at four-digit resolution. Typing coverage differed by locus: A, B, C, DRB1 and DQB1 were typed in roughly 620-640 donors, DQA1 in roughly 510, DPA1 in around 580, and DPB1 in roughly 470. A few DR-DQ haplotypes were treated as single units for association and clustering because of strong linkage in the cohort. Across some 400 genotyped donors of the cohort, an average of about 220,000 unique TCR beta nucleotide sequences per donor were sequenced, and 15% to 20% of those sequences were non-productive.

Deletion took 2 bases off V and 3 bases off J, with a span of 13 bases between the germline ends. The CDR1 and CDR2 encoded by the germline V gene are SGHDN and FVKESK. The CDR3 has 15 amino acids, counting the end cysteine and phenylalanine. Only the CDR3 portion is preserved as DNA: 45 bases, with reading frame beginning at the first base. About this clone: Its cognate antigen has yet to be identified. Per-base qualities were not stored, and no clone one base away is much larger.

Broad study findings and their caveats: A later analysis found that HLA-associated TCR beta chains were more clonally expanded and had lower generation probabilities than equally common non-associated chains. Specific HLA alleles were associated with over 15,000 TCR beta sequences at a false discovery rate of 0.05 in a later analysis. In vitro tests confirmed that a few of the cytomegalovirus-associated TCR beta chains recognize cytomegalovirus antigens. Most TCR sequences were seen in very few donors, while some public TCRs were found in many individuals. Sequencing depth was assumed to be roughly uniform across donors in the presence/absence analyses, though that assumption may not hold. Immune exposure information for the cohort was limited to CMV serostatus. Because some donors lacked HLA typing at each locus, the association tests relied only on the typed subset. Several of the top co-occurrence clusters appeared to be linked to parvovirus B19, influenza, CMV and Epstein-Barr virus, according to a later analysis. The authors suggested that the approach could potentially be generalized to other disease states and immunological phenotypes. A further reported finding was that TCR beta sequences accurately predicted the HLA-A and HLA-B alleles for most subjects in the first cohort. V-gene and J-gene trimming of TCR beta chains was associated with a missense DCLRE1C variant in a later genetic analysis, and the association was replicated in an independent cohort. Some IMGT-functional V segments, including TRBV6-2 and TRBV6-3, could not be distinguished by the 87-base-pair reads and were therefore excluded. Because counts were too low, seventeen rarely observed V segments, including chromosome 9 orphons, were excluded from the earlier analysis of several hundred of the donors. The classifier was reported to diagnose cytomegalovirus status with high specificity and sensitivity in both the original and validation cohorts. Broadly in line with IMGT annotations, most TCR beta V segments showed up in productive rearrangements about 87% or about 30% of the time in an earlier analysis of 587 of the donors. The cohort was sequenced for TCR beta chains only, and without alpha or paired-chain data the features that could be detected were limited. A later analysis found that most CMV-associated TCR beta chains appeared HLA-restricted, with HLA associations seemingly driven largely by CMV exposure. Strong co-occurrence of HLA alleles, especially DR and DQ, made assigning TCR associations to individual alleles difficult. According to a later genetic analysis, donors in an Asian-associated ancestry cluster had fewer N-insertions in productive TCRs than the approximately 700-donor mean. In a later analysis, TCR association rates were found to vary across HLA loci, with the most associated TCRs seen for DRB1 alleles and the fewest for HLA-C alleles. A group of highly shared sequence variants was considered likely to be a technical artifact of the sequencing pipeline. Linkage disequilibrium might explain the correlated functional status among segregating V segments, but an unknown experimental factor could not be excluded. In the study, approximately 160 TCR beta chains were listed as associated with cytomegalovirus.

Library preparation was by the immunoSEQ multiplex PCR assay. For the multiplex PCR, a mixture combining 60 forward primers for TCR Vbeta segments and 13 reverse primers for TCR Jbeta segments was used. A multiplex PCR assay on genomic DNA amplified the CDR3 region of rearranged TCR beta genes. On the Illumina HiSeq System, the amplified TCR beta libraries were sequenced as 87-base-pair reads. Turning to the authors' computational methods: Across the 670 or so repertoires, a later analysis counted about 81 million unique TCR beta chains, roughly 11 million of which were shared by at least two donors. Raw reads were error-corrected and collapsed into unique sequences by a nearest-neighbor algorithm in which closely related sequences were merged to remove PCR and sequencing errors. V, D and J gene segments were assigned by aligning CDR3 sequences to IMGT reference sequences. Each retained sequence needed at least a six-nucleotide match to both a V gene segment and a J gene segment. A rearrangement counted as productive if the CDR3 had no stop codons and remained in frame with V and J, and every other rearrangement counted as non-productive. Following IMGT convention, CDR3 was defined as the stretch from the second conserved V-encoded cysteine to the conserved J-encoded phenylalanine. The earlier analysis of approximately 590 of the donors excluded any sequence lacking an unambiguous match to a single V gene segment. In an earlier analysis of several hundred of the donors, V segments were called functional above 56.7% productive rearrangements and were called segregating when the between-donor standard deviation exceeded 5%. A statistical classification framework was built for diagnosing cytomegalovirus status from the catalog of TCR beta chain sequences. V and J gene assignment, in a later analysis, came from comparing TCR nucleotide sequences with IMGT/GENE-DB human TR gene sequences. Using the TCRdist pipeline, a later analysis assigned CDR3 sequences along with most-parsimonious VDJ recombination scenarios. A later analysis defined each TCR beta chain by its CDR3 amino acid sequence plus V-gene family, and excluded reads lacking a unique V-gene family. To address suspected cross-contamination and a sequencing artifact, a later analysis removed a few hundred highly shared, low-generation-probability nucleotide sequences. In a later analysis, a clonal expansion index was calculated for each public chain from normalized within-repertoire ranks of inferred template counts. In a later analysis, generation probabilities were computed with a VDJ recombination model fitted to out-of-frame rearrangements, and the resulting probabilities were checked against IGoR. In a later analysis, TCR-TCR, TCR-HLA and TCR-CMV co-occurrence was scored with hypergeometric tests, and a repertoire-size bias correction was applied to TCR pairs. To estimate false discovery rates, a later analysis permuted the HLA or CMV assignments 20 times. In a later analysis, co-occurring TCRs were grouped using DBSCAN, with TCRdist sequence similarity added in when clustering inside HLA-allele-positive subsets. Co-occurrence clustering excluded repertoires with fewer than 30,000 or more than 120,000 public chains, plus five with anomalous nucleotide sharing. Imported from immuneACCESS, the table was reduced by TCRdb to in-frame sequences with V and J called. These copies leave out some clones; in studies compared against another copy, an unresolved V gene accounts for under half, and the cause of the remainder is not known. The V and J calls and clone size were taken over from that table, and D and trimming were inferred from the DNA. The sample yields some 90,000 clones; 78% were counted once. In total, the top ten clones hold about 3% of the sample.

The cohort was made up of approximately 700 healthy bone marrow donors. At the time of sampling, all cohort members were nominally healthy, though unrecorded immune exposures were likely present. The donor was CMV seronegative and was included in the group of approximately 350 seronegative cohort members. A peripheral blood sample was collected from each donor, and TCR beta sequencing was performed on peripheral blood mononuclear cells. The Qiagen DNeasy Blood Extraction Kit was used to extract genomic DNA from the blood cell samples. This sequence uses TRBV14 and TRBJ2-5, with no reliable assignment of the D segment. The clonotype was recovered from a woman in her forties in good health and CMV-seronegative. The source material was PBMCs. The DNA sequence is TGTGCCAGCAGCCAATTAAATGTTATAGAAGAGACCCAGTACTTC. Its translation reads: CASSQLNVIEETQYF.